This TCR beta chain was captured by sequencing in a study of human T cells and chemical hapten exposure. TCRdb re-analysed the RACE reads in MiXCR, keeping a single row per CDR3 protein. The sample comprises tens of thousands of distinct CDR3 sequences, 8% to 9.5% of which are singletons, and around 4.5% rests with the top ten. Specified time point: patch test 1, 2 weeks after DPC sensitization. The treatment was: therapeutic diphenylcyclopropenone sensitization with weekly scalp DPC. The CDR3 is 9 residues long. Deletions cut 4 bases from V and 8 bases from J, with 2 bases between. The V gene's germline CDR1 is MRHNA and CDR2 SNTAGT.

Here the sequenced sample was whole blood, taken in connection with sensitization to the hapten diphenylcyclopropenone (DPC). The sequence was collected from a woman aged 45 to 65 with alopecia areata. Some clones in this sample may be carry-over from other donors' samples. V usage is TRBV6-4 and J usage is TRBJ2-5; D uncertain. The CDR3 sequence is CASSVTQYF. The CDR3 DNA reads TGTGCCAGCAGTGTTACCCAGTACTTC.